This paragraph covers one T cell receptor (beta chain) sequence. Patients who underwent sequencing had shown CD8+CD57+ cell expansion by flow cytometry. Acquired aplastic anemia of severe grade affected all patients. Untreated patients provided the blood samples, with no therapy given before sampling. This specimen belongs to a study of CD8+CD57+ T cells in acquired aplastic anemia. About the research overall: Sorting CD4+ and CD8+ cells gave DNA averaging approximately 3 ug.

Researchers used genomic DNA as the template to profile TCR beta VDJ and CDR3. In TCRdb, the reads were re-called with MiXCR into one record per CDR3 protein. This repertoire shows 120,000 or so distinct CDR3 sequences, approximately 41% found once; its top ten account for about 2.4%. This TCR was recovered from a human donor with aplastic anemia. The specimen was sorted CD4+, CD8+, or CD8+CD57+ T cells (not recorded which) from PBMCs.

The CDR3 reads CALHRGPSGNTIYF. CDR3 bases: TGTGCCTTACACAGGGGTCCATCTGGAAACACCATATATTTT. The rearrangement uses TRBV30 and TRBJ1-3; 7 bases agree with TRBD1. Germline V gene sequence: CDR1 GTSNPN, CDR2 SVGIG (reference sequence). The CDR3 runs 14 residues. Trimming took 7 bases from V and 1 from J; bases not matched to a gene: 7.